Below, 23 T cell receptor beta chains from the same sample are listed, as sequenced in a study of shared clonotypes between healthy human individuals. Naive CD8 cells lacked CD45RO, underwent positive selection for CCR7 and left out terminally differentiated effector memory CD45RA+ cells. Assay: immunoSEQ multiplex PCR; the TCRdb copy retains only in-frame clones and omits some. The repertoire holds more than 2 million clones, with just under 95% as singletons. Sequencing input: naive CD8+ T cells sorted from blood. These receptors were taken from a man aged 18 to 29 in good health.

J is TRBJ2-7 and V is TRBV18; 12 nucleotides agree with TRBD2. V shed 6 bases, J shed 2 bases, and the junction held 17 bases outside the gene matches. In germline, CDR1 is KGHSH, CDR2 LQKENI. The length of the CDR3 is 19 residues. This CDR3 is CASSAPPGLAGQSPYEQYF. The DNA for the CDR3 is TGTGCCAGCTCCGCTCCACCGGGACTAGCGGGTCAGAGCCCCTACGAGCAGTACTTC.

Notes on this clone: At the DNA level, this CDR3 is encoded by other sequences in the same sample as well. The CDR3 protein is CASSYGWGYTF. The CDR3, as DNA: TGTGCCAGCAGTTATGGCTGGGGCTACACCTTC. J is TRBJ1-2 and V is TRBV6-5, with D uncertain. CDR1 and CDR2 (germline): MNHEY, SVGAGI. Trimming removed 3 bases from V and 8 bases from J, with 7 bases in between. The CDR3 spans 11 residues.

DNA for the CDR3: TGTGCCACCCACCTACAAGGGACGGGGACTGAAGCTTTCTTT. Its translation: CATHLQGTGTEAFF. The genes are TRBV19 and TRBJ1-1, with D maybe TRBD1 (5 bases). V dropped 10 bases and J dropped 5 bases, with 20 bases sitting between them. The CDR3 loop spans 14 amino acids. Germline V lookup: CDR1 LNHDA, CDR2 SQIVND (reference sequence).

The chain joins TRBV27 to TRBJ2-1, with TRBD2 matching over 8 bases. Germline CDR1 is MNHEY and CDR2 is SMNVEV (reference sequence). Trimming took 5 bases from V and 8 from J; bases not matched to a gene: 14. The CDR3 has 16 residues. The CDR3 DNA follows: TGTGCCAGCAGTGCCGGGACTAGTTTTATTGGCGATGAGCAGTTCTTC. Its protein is CASSAGTSFIGDEQFF.

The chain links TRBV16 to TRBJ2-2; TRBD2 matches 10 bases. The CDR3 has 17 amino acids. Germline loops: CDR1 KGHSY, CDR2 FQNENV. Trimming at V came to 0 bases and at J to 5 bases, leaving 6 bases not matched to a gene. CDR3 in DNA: TGTGCCAGCAGCCAATCGATAATTAGCGGGAGGACCGGGGAGCTGTTTTTT. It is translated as CASSQSIISGRTGELFF.

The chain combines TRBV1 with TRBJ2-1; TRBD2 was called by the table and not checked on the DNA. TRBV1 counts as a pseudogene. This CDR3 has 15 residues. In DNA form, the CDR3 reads TGCACCAGCAGCCTCGGGACTAGCGGGGGGGACAAGCAGTTCTTC. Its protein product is CTSSLGTSGGDKQFF.

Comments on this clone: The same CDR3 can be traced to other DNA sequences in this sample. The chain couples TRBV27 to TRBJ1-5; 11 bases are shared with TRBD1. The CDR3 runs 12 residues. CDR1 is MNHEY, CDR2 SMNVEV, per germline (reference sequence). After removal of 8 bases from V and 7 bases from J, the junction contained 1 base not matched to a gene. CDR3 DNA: TGTGCCAGCGGGGACAGGGGGCAGCCCCAGCATTTT. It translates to CASGDRGQPQHF.

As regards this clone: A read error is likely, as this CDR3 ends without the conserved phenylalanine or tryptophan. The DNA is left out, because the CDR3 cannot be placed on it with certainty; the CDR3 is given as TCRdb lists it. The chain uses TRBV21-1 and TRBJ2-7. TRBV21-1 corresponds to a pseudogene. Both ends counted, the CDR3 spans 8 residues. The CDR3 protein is CASLGWLG.

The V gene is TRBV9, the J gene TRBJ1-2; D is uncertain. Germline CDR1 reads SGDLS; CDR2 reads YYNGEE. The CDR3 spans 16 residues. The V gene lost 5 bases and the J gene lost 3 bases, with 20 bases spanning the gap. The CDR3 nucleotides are TGTGCCAGCAGTTCCGACCCGCCCAAGCCCCACTATGGCTACACCTTC. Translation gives CASSSDPPKPHYGYTF.

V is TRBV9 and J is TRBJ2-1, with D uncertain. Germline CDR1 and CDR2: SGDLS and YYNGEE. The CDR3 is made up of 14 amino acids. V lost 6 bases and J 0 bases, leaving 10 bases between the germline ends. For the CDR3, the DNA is TGTGCCAGCACGAAGACTCCCTCCTACAATGAGCAGTTCTTC. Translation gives CASTKTPSYNEQFF.

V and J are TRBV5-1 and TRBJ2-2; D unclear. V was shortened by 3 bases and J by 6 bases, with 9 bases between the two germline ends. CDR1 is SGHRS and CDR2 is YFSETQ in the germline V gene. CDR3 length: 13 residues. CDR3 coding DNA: TGCGCCAGCAGCTCCAGAGCGTCCGGGGAGCTGTTTTTT. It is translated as CASSSRASGELFF.

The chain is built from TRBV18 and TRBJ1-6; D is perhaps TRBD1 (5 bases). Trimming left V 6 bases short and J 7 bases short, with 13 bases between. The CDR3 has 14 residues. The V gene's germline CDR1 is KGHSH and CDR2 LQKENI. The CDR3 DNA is TGTGCCAGCTCCCTCCGGGACGGGAATTCACCCCTCCACTTT. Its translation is CASSLRDGNSPLHF.

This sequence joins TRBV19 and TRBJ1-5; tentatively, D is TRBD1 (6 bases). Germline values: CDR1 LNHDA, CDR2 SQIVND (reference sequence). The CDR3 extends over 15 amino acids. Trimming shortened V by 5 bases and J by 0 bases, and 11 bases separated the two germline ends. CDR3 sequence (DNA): TGTGCCAGTAGTCCCCGGGACAATAGCAATCAGCCCCAGCATTTT. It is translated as CASSPRDNSNQPQHF.

The CDR3 nucleotides are TGTGCCAGCAGTTATGACGGACAGGGGTCATACTACACCTTC. Protein sequence: CASSYDGQGSYYTF. The chain combines TRBV6-5 with TRBJ1-2, with 9 bases lining up with TRBD1. The junction had 9 bases not matched to a gene; V was cut back by 3 bases and J by 10 bases. Germline CDR1 reads MNHEY; CDR2 reads SVGAGI. The CDR3 loop spans 14 amino acids.

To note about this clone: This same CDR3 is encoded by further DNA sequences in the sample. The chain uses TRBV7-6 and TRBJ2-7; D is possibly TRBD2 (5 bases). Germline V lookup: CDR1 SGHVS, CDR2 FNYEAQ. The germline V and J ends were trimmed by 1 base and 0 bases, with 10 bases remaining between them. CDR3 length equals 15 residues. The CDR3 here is CASSLGAGVSYEQYF. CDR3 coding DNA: TGTGCCAGCAGCTTAGGGGCCGGGGTCTCCTACGAGCAGTACTTC.

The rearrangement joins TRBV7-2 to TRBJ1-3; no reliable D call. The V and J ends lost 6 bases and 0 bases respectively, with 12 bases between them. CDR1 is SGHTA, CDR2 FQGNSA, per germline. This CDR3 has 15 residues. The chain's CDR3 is CASSTGRSSGNTIYF. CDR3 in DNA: TGTGCCAGCAGTACCGGACGGTCCTCTGGAAACACCATATATTTT.

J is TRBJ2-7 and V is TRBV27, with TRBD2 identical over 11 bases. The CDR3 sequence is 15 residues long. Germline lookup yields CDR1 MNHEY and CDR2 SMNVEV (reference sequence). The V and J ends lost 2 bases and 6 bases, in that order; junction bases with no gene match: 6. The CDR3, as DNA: TGTGCCAGCAGTTTAACTAGCGGGGGTGTCTCCGAGCAGTACTTC. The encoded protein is CASSLTSGGVSEQYF.

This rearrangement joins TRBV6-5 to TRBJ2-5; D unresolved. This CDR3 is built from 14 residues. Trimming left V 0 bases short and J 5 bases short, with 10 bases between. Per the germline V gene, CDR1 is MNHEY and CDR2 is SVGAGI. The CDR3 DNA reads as TGTGCCAGCAGTTACTCGTCTACCGCCGAGACCCAGTACTTC. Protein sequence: CASSYSSTAETQYF.

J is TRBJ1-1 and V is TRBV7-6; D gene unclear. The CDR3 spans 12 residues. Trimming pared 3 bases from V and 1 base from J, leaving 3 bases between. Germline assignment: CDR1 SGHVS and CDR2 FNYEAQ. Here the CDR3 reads CASSFTNTEAFF. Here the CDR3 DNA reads TGTGCCAGCAGCTTCACGAACACTGAAGCTTTCTTT. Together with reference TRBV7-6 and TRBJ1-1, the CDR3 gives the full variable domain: GAGVSQSPRYKVTKRGQDVALRCDPISGHVSLYWYRQALGQGPEFLTYFNYEAQQDKSGLPNDRFSAERPEGSISTLTIQRTEQRDSAMYRCASSFTNTEAFFGQGTRLTVV.

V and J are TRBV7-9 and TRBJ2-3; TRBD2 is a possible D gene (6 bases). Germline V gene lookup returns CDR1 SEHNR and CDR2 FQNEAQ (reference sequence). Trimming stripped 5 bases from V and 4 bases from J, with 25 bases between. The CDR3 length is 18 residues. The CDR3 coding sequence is TGTGCCAGCAGCCTGCCGCTTAGCGGAGCCCTCATCCCAGATACGCAGTATTTT. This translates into CASSLPLSGALIPDTQYF.

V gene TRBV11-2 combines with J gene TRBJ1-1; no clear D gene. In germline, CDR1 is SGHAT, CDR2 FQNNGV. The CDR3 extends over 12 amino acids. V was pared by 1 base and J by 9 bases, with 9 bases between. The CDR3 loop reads CASSLGATQAFF. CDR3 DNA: TGTGCCAGCAGCTTAGGGGCGACACAAGCTTTCTTT.

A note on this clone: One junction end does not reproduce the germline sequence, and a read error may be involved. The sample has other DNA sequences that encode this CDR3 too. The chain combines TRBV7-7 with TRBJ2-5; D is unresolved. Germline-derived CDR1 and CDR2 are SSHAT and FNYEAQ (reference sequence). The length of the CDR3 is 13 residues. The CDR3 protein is CASSLNGGETQYF. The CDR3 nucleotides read TGTGCTAGCAGCTTAAACGGCGGAGAGACCCAGTACTTC.

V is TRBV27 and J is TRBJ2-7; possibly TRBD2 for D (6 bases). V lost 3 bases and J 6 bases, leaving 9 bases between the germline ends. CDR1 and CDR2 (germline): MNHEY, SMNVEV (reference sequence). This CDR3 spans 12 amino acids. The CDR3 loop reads CASSFTRGEQYF. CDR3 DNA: TGTGCCAGCAGTTTTACGCGGGGCGAGCAGTACTTC.